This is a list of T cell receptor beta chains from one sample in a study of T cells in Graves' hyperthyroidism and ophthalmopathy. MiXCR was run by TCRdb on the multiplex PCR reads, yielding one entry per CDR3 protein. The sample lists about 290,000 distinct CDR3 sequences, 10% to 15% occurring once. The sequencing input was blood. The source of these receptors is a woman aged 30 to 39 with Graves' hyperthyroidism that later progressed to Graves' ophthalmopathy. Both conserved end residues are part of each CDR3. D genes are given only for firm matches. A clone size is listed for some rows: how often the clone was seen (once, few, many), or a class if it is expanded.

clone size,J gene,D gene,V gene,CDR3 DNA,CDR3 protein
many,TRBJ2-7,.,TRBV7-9,TGTGCCAGCAGCCCCCCAGGAACTAGCACGAACGAGCAGTACTTC,CASSPPGTSTNEQYF
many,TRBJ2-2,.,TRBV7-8,TGTGCCAGCAGCTTAGATTTCGGGGAGCTGTTTTTT,CASSLDFGELFF
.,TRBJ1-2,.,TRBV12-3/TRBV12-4,TGTGCCAGCAGCCTTCGTGACGGCGATGGCTACACCTTC,CASSLRDGDGYTF
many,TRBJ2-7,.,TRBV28,TGTGCCAGCAGTTCCAACGGAAAAGGGGAGAGGCAATACGAGCAGTACTTC,CASSSNGKGERQYEQYF
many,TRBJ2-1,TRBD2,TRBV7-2,TGTGCCAGCAGCCCGGGGACTAGCGGGAACGGTGAGCAGTTCTTC,CASSPGTSGNGEQFF
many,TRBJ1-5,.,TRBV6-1,TGTGCCAGCAGTGAAGCGCTTCGGGGGCCCCAGCATTTT,CASSEALRGPQHF
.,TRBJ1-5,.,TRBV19,TGTGCCAGTAGTGGTCTCATGGGGCAGCCCCAGCATTTT,CASSGLMGQPQHF
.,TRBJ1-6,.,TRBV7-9,TGTGCCAGCAGCCTGCTCCGGGAGCCCGACCGTTCACCCCTCCACTTT,CASSLLREPDRSPLHF
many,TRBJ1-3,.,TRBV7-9,TGTGCCAGCAGCTTAGAAGGGGGCTCTGGAAACACCATATATTTT,CASSLEGGSGNTIYF
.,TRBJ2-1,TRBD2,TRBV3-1,TGTGCCAGCAGCGACCGACTAGCGGCCTACAATGAGCAGTTCTTC,CASSDRLAAYNEQFF
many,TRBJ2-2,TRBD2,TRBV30,TGTGCCTGGAGTAAACTAGCGACCACCGGGGAGCTGTTTTTT,CAWSKLATTGELFF
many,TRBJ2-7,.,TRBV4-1,TGCGCCAGCAGCCCCATTGGTGTCCAGACGCCTTCCTACGAGCAGTACTTC,CASSPIGVQTPSYEQYF
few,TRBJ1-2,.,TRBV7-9,TGTGCCAGCAGCTTAGGGGGACTATCTAACCATGGCTACACCTTC,CASSLGGLSNHGYTF
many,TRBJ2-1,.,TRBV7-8,TGTGCCAGCATCTTAAGAGGCGGAGCTCTCTACAATGAGCAGTTCTTC,CASILRGGALYNEQFF
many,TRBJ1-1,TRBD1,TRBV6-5,TGTGCCAGCAGTTACCGGGACAGGGATGTAGATACTGAAGCTTTCTTT,CASSYRDRDVDTEAFF
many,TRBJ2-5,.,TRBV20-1,TGCAGTGCTAGAGGAATGCGCAGTCAGATCCGAGAGACCCAGTACTTC,CSARGMRSQIRETQYF
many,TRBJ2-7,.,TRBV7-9,TGTGCCAGCAGCTTAGGGGACGGCTCCTACGAGCAGTACTTC,CASSLGDGSYEQYF
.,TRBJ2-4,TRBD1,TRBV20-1,TGCAGTGCCTTGGGACAGGGCCAAAAAGCCAAAAACATTCAGTACTTC,CSALGQGQKAKNIQYF
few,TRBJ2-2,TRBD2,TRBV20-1,TGCAGTGCTACCCAAAATATAGCGGGGGGGAACACCGGGGAGCTGTTTTTT,CSATQNIAGGNTGELFF
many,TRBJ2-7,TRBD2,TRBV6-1,TGTGCCAGCAGTCCCCGGACTAGCGGGCGGACCTACGAGCAGTACTTC,CASSPRTSGRTYEQYF
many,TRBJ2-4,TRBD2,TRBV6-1,TGTGCCAGCAGTGAATCAGGGCGGGAGCTCATTCAGTACTTC,CASSESGRELIQYF
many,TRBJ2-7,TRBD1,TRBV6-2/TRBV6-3,TGTGCCAGCAGTTACCGGGTTCTAGGGGGCGGCGAGCAGTACTTC,CASSYRVLGGGEQYF
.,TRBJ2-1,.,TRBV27,TGTGCCAGCAGTTGGGGGAACAATGAGCAGTTCTTC,CASSWGNNEQFF
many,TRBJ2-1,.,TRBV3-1,TGTGCCAGCAGCCAAGCTCTTAGCGCCCCGAATGAGCAGTTCTTC,CASSQALSAPNEQFF
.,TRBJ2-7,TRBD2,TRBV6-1,TGTGCCAGCAGTGGGACTAGCGGGAGGGCCTGGGAGCAGTACTTC,CASSGTSGRAWEQYF
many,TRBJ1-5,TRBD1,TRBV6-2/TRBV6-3,TGTGCCAGCAACGCACAGGGGGCGATGGGGGGTCAGCCCCAGCATTTT,CASNAQGAMGGQPQHF
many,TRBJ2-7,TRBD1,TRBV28,TGTGCCAGCAGTAGGGGACAGGGCCCCTACGAGCAGTACTTC,CASSRGQGPYEQYF
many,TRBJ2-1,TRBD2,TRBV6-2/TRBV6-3,TGTGCCAGCAGCCCCATGGCTAGCGGACTCTACAATGAGCAGTTCTTC,CASSPMASGLYNEQFF
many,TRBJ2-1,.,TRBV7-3,TGTGCCAGCAGCTTAAGCAGAGATTGGGATGAGCAGTTCTTC,CASSLSRDWDEQFF
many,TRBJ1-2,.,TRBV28,TGTGCCAGCAGTCCCTCGGGATATGGCTACACCTTC,CASSPSGYGYTF
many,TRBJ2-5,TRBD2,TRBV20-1,TGCAGTGCTTCTACGACTAGCGGGGCAGAGACCCAGTACTTC,CSASTTSGAETQYF
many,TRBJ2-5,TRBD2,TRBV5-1,TGCGCCAGCAGCTTCGCTAGCGGGAGGGAGACCCAGTACTTC,CASSFASGRETQYF
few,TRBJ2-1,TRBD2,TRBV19,TGTGCCAGTAGCGTGGGACTAGCGGGCCCGGAGCAGTTCTTC,CASSVGLAGPEQFF
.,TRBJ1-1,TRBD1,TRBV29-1,TGCAGCGTTGAAGGAGGACAGGGGGCGATAATAGCTTTCTTT,CSVEGGQGAIIAFF
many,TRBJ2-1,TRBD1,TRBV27,TGTGCCAGCAGTTGGGGACAGGGGCTGCGAGTCCATGAGCAGTTCTTC,CASSWGQGLRVHEQFF